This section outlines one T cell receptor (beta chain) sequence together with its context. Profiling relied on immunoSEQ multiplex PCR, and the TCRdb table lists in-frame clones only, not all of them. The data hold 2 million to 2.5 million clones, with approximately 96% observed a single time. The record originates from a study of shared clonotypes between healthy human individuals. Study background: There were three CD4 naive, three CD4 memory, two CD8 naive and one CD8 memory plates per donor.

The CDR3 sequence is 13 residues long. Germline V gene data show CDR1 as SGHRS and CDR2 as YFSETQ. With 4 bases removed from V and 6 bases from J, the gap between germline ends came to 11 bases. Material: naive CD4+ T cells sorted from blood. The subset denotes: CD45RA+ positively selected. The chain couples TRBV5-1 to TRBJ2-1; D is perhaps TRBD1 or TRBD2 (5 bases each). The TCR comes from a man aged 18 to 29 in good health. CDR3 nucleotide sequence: TGCGCCAGCAGCCTCGGGACGAGCAATGAGCAGTTCTTC. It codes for CASSLGTSNEQFF.